These 11 T cell receptor beta chains were all obtained from the same sample, sequenced in a study of blood T cell repertoires in COVID-19. Profiling relied on immunoSEQ multiplex PCR, and the TCRdb table lists in-frame clones only, not all of them. This sample has about 150,000 clones, with 65% to 90% found just once. Sequencing was done on a sample of peripheral blood. The origin of the receptors is a man aged 65-85 years with acute or convalescent COVID-19.

The chain couples TRBV29-1 to TRBJ2-7, with 11 bases lining up with TRBD1. Germline CDR1 is SQVTM and CDR2 is ANQGSEA. J gave up 2 bases and V 6 bases, and 3 bases lay outside the gene matches. This CDR3 has 13 amino acids. The CDR3 loop reads CSVGQGAPYEQYF. The CDR3 DNA sequence: TGCAGCGTCGGACAGGGGGCGCCCTACGAGCAGTACTTC.

J is TRBJ1-2 and V is TRBV2; 11 bases fit TRBD1. The CDR3 covers 15 residues. Germline CDR1 SNHLY, CDR2 FYNNEI. V lost 5 bases to trimming and J lost 5 bases; unmatched junction nucleotides: 7. The CDR3 loop is CASSPWTGGKYGYTF. As DNA, the CDR3 is TGTGCCAGCAGTCCCTGGACAGGGGGCAAGTATGGCTACACCTTC.

The rearrangement uses TRBV5-5 and TRBJ2-7; 8 bases match TRBD2. The CDR3 has 16 residues. CDR1 is SGHKS, CDR2 YYEKEE, per germline (reference sequence). V trimming: 4 bases; J trimming: 4 bases; junction bases outside the gene matches: 13. For the CDR3, the DNA is TGTGCCAGCAGCGCCCGGCAAGCGGGAGTATCATACGAGCAGTACTTC. Amino acids: CASSARQAGVSYEQYF. The complete variable domain, with remaining parts taken from reference TRBV5-5 and TRBJ2-7, reads DAGVTQSPTHLIKTRGQQVTLRCSPISGHKSVSWYQQVLGQGPQFIFQYYEKEERGRGNFPDRFSARQFPNYSSELNVNALLLGDSALYLCASSARQAGVSYEQYFGPGTRLTVT.

The chain combines TRBV6-5 with TRBJ2-1; TRBD2 might be the D (6 bases). V dropped 2 bases and J dropped 8 bases, with 16 bases sitting between them. Germline CDR1 reads MNHEY; CDR2 reads SVGAGI. This CDR3 contains 15 residues. In DNA, the CDR3 is TGTGCCAGCAGTTACATCGGGCAGGGAGGCGATGAGCAGTTCTTC. It is translated as CASSYIGQGGDEQFF.

V is TRBV6-5 and J is TRBJ2-5; 7 bases agree with TRBD2. The CDR3 runs 15 residues. CDR1 and CDR2 (germline): MNHEY, SVGAGI. Germline trimming cut 6 bases from V and 10 bases from J; bases unmatched to any gene: 17. The CDR3 reads CASRTQGFGGVSQYF. CDR3 nucleotide sequence: TGTGCCAGCAGGACTCAGGGTTTTGGGGGGGTGAGCCAGTACTTC.

This chain joins TRBV2 and TRBJ2-3, with 11 bases matching TRBD2. In germline, CDR1 is SNHLY, CDR2 FYNNEI. Trimming removed 4 bases from V and 0 bases from J; junction bases left unmatched: 9. The CDR3 spans 18 residues. CDR3 nucleotide sequence: TGTGCCAGCAGTGGGGGTACAAGGACTAGCGGGAGCACAGATACGCAGTATTTT. Translation: CASSGGTRTSGSTDTQYF.

The chain recombines TRBV28 with TRBJ2-2; the D gene is possibly TRBD2 (6 bases). V gave up 3 bases and J gave up 2 bases, with 10 bases separating them. Looked up from germline, CDR1 is MDHEN and CDR2 is SYDVKM. The CDR3 contains 15 residues. CDR3 DNA sequence: TGTGCCAGCAGTTTGTGGCGGGAAAACACCGGGGAGCTGTTTTTT. This gives the protein CASSLWRENTGELFF.

The V call is TRBV30, the J call TRBJ2-2; D is perhaps TRBD1 (6 bases). Trimming stripped 1 base from V and 6 bases from J, with 9 bases between. Germline lookup yields CDR1 GTSNPN and CDR2 SVGIG (reference sequence). This CDR3 is 13 amino acids long. CDR3 in amino acids: CAWSGWGPGELFF. The CDR3, as DNA: TGTGCCTGGAGTGGATGGGGGCCCGGGGAGCTGTTTTTT.

The rearrangement links TRBV7-2 to TRBJ2-5; D perhaps matches TRBD1 (5 bases). The ends were cut back, 4 bases at V and 5 bases at J, with 17 bases in the middle. CDR1 is SGHTA, CDR2 FQGNSA, per germline. The CDR3 spans 15 residues. The CDR3 nucleotides read TGTGCCAGCAGCTCAGTGGGGCTAGGCGAGGAGACCCAGTACTTC. Amino acid sequence: CASSSVGLGEETQYF.

The V and J genes are TRBV18 and TRBJ1-5; D may be TRBD1 (5 bases). This CDR3 spans 16 amino acids. Germline CDR1 is KGHSH and CDR2 is LQKENI. V lost 5 bases and J lost 0, with 14 bases in between. CDR3 sequence: CASSATGPYSNQPQHF. The CDR3 coding sequence is TGTGCCAGCTCAGCCACAGGTCCCTATAGCAATCAGCCCCAGCATTTT. Complete variable domain (other parts from reference TRBV18 and TRBJ1-5): NAGVMQNPRHLVRRRGQEARLRCSPMKGHSHVYWYRQLPEEGLKFMVYLQKENIIDESGMPKERFSAEFPKEGPSILRIQQVVRGDSAAYFCASSATGPYSNQPQHFGDGTRLSIL.

The rearrangement joins TRBV28 to TRBJ1-5; 9 nucleotides agree with TRBD1. The CDR3 is 14 residues long. Germline CDR1 and CDR2: MDHEN and SYDVKM. Trimming removed 5 bases from V and 4 bases from J; junction bases left unmatched: 3. This CDR3 reads CASSGTGPNQPQHF. The CDR3 DNA follows: TGTGCCAGCAGTGGGACAGGGCCTAATCAGCCCCAGCATTTT.